This TCR beta chain appears in the sequencing data of a study of T cell responses to AZD1222 COVID-19 vaccine. The count of this clone is one. Clones were sequenced by immunoSEQ multiplex PCR, and TCRdb holds only the in-frame ones, with some missing. The table records some 120,000 clones, about 90% of them present only once. The CDR3 totals 12 residues. The V end was cut by 4 bases, the J end by 10 bases, with 13 bases between. Germline lookup yields CDR1 MDHEN and CDR2 SYDVKM. Sequencing used peripheral blood, obtained 28 days after the second AZD1222 dose. This clonotype was sampled from an adult who received the AZD1222 COVID-19 vaccine. The chain employs TRBV28 and TRBJ2-5; the D is unclear. Here the CDR3 DNA reads TGTGCCAGCAGTTCCCCATACAGCCACCAGTACTTC. Its translation: CASSSPYSHQYF.